Sequencing of this TCR beta chain was carried out in a study of T-cell reconstitution after alpha-beta-depleted transplantation in children. As to this clonotype: An end of the junction differs from the germline gene, which may be a read error.

The library targeted TCRbeta and was prepared with unique molecular identifiers. From the PCR reads, TCRdb called clonotypes with MiXCR, one entry per CDR3 protein. Among about 540,000 distinct CDR3 sequences listed, approximately 20% were seen once. CDR1 and CDR2 (germline): DFQATT, SNEGSKA (reference sequence). The CDR3 has 14 amino acids. The J gene is TRBJ2-1, the V gene TRBV20-1, with TRBD2 matching 8 bases. This TCR was recovered from a human donor who donated a stem cell graft to a child with acute lymphoblastic leukemia. Sequencing used PBMCs from the stem cell graft donor, obtained from the stem cell graft. The CDR3 loop reads CSARDDRTSPHGIF. The CDR3 DNA follows: TGCAGTGCTAGAGATGATAGGACTAGCCCCCATGGGATCTTC.